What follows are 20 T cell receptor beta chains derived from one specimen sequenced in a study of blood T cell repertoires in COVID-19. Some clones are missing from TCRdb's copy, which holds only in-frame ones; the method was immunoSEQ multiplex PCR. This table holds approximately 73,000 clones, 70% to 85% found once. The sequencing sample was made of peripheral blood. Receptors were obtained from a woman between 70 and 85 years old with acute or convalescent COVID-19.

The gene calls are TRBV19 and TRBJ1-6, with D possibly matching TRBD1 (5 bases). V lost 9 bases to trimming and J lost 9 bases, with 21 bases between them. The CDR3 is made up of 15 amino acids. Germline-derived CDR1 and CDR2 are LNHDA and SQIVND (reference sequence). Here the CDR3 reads CASEKGQGSLSPLHF. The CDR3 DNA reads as TGTGCCAGCGAAAAGGGGCAGGGAAGTCTTTCACCCCTCCACTTT.

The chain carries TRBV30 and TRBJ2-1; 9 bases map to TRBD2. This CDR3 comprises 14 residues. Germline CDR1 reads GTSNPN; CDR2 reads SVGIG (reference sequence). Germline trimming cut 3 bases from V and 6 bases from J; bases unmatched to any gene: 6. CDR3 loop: CAWRPAGGINEQFF. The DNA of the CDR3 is TGTGCCTGGAGACCAGCGGGGGGCATCAATGAGCAGTTCTTC.

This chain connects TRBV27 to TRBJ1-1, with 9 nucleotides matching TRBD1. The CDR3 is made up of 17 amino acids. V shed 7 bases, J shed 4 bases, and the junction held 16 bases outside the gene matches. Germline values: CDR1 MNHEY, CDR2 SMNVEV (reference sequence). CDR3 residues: CASISLGQGTRGTEAFF. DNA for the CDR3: TGTGCCAGCATTTCCTTGGGACAGGGTACTCGGGGCACTGAAGCTTTCTTT.

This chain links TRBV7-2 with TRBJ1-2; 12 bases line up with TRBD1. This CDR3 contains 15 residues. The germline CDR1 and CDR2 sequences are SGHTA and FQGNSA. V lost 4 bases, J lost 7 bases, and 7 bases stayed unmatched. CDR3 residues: CASSSRDRGLSGYTF. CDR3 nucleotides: TGTGCCAGCAGCTCGCGGGACAGGGGGCTCAGTGGCTACACCTTC.

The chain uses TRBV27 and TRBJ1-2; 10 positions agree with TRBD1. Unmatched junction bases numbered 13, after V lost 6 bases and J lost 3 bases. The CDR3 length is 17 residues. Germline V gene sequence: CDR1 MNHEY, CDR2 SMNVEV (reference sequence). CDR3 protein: CASRTDFRDRGYYGYTF. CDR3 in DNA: TGTGCCAGCAGGACAGACTTCCGGGACAGGGGTTACTATGGCTACACCTTC.

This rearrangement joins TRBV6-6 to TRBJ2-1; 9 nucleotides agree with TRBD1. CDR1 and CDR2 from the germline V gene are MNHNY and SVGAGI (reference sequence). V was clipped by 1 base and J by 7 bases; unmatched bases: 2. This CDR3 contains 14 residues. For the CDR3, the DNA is TGTGCCAGCAGTTACTACGGGACAGGGAATGAGCAGTTCTTC. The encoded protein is CASSYYGTGNEQFF.

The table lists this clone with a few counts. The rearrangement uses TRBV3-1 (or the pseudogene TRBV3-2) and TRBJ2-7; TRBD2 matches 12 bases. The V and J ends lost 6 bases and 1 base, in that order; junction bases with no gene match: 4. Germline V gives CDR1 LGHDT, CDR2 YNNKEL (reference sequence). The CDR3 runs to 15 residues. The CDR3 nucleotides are TGTGCCAGCAGTCCCGGACTAGCGGGGTCCTACGAGCAGTACTTC. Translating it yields CASSPGLAGSYEQYF.

Written as DNA, the CDR3 is TGTGCCGAGGGAATAAATAATTCACCCCTCCACTTT. It specifies CAEGINNSPLHF. This chain connects TRBV28 to TRBJ1-6; no clear D. This CDR3 comprises 12 residues. Germline V gene data show CDR1 as MDHEN and CDR2 as SYDVKM. V was trimmed by 11 bases and J by 5 bases, leaving 10 bases between them.

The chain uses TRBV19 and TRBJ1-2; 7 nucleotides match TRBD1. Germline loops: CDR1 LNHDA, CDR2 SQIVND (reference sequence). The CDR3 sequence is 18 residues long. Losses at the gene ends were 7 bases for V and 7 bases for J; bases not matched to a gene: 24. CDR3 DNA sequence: TGTGCCAGTACGCCCCCACAGGGGATGTTTGCTCACTGGAGTGGCTACACCTTC. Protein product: CASTPPQGMFAHWSGYTF.

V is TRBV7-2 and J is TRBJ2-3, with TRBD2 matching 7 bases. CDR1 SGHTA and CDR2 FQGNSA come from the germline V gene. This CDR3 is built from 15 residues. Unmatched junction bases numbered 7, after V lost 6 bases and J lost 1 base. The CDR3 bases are TGTGCCAGCAGGCCCGGGACTACCCGCACAGATACGCAGTATTTT. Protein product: CASRPGTTRTDTQYF.

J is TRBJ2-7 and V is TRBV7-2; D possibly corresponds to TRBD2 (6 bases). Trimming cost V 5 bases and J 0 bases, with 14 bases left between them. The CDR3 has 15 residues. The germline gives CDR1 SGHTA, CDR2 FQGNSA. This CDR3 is CASSRSSASSYEQYF. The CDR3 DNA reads TGTGCCAGCAGCCGTTCTAGCGCCAGCTCCTACGAGCAGTACTTC.

CDR3 protein: CASSQGVGNEKLFF. The CDR3 bases are TGTGCCAGTAGTCAGGGGGTTGGAAATGAAAAACTGTTTTTT. This chain uses TRBV19 with TRBJ1-4; TRBD1 agrees at 7 bases. Germline CDR1 reads LNHDA; CDR2 reads SQIVND (reference sequence). The ends lost 5 bases at V and 5 bases at J; junction bases unmatched: 5. The CDR3 extends over 14 amino acids.

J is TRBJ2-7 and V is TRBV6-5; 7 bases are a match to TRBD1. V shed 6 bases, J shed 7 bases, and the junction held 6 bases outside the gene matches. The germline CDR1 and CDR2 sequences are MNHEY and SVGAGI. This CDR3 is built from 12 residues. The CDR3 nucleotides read TGTGCCAGCAGCCCGGGACAGTGGGAGCAGTACTTC. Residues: CASSPGQWEQYF.

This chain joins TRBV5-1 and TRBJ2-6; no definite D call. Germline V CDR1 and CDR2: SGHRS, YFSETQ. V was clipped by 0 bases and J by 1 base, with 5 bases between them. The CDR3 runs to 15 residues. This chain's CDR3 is CASSLDGSGANVLTF. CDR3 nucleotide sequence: TGCGCCAGCAGCTTGGACGGGTCTGGGGCCAACGTCCTGACTTTC.

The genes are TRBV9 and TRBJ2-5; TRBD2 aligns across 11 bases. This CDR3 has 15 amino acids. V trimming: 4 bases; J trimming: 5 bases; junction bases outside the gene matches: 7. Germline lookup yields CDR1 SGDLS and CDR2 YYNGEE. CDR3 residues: CASSRLAGGRETQYF. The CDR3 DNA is TGTGCCAGCAGCAGATTAGCGGGGGGGCGGGAGACCCAGTACTTC.

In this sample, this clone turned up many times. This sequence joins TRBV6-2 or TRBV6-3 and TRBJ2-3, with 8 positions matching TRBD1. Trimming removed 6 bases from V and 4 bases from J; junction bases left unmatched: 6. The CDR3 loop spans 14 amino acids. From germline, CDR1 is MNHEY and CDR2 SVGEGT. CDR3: CASSFTGGPDTQYF. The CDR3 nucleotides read TGTGCCAGCAGCTTTACAGGGGGACCAGATACGCAGTATTTT.

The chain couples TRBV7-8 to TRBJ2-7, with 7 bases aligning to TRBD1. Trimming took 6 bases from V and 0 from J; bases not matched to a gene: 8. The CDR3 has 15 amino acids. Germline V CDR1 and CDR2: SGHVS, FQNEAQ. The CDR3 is CASSTDRTSSYEQYF. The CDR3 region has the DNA TGTGCCAGCAGTACGGACAGGACCAGCTCCTACGAGCAGTACTTC. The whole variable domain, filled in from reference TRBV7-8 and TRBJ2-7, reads GAGVSQSPRYKVAKRGQDVALRCDPISGHVSLFWYQQALGQGPEFLTYFQNEAQLDKSGLPSDRFFAERPEGSVSTLKIQRTQQEDSAVYLCASSTDRTSSYEQYFGPGTRLTVT.

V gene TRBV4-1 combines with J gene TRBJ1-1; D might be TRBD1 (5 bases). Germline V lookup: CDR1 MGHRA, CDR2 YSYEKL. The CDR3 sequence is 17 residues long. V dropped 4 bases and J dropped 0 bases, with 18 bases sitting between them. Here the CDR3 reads CASSPQDLVDLNTEAFF. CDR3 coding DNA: TGCGCCAGCAGCCCACAGGATTTGGTCGATTTGAACACTGAAGCTTTCTTT.

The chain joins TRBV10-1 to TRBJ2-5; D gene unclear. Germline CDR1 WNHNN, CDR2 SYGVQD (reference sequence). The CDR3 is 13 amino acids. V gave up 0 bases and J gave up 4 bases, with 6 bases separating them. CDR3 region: CASSESHGETQYF. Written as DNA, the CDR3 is TGCGCCAGCAGTGAGTCGCACGGAGAGACCCAGTACTTC.

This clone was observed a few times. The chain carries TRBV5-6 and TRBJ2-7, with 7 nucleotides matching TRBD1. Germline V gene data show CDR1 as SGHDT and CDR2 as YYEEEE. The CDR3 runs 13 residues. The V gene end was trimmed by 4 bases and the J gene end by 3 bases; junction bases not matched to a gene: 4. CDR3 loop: CASSRQGHYEQYF. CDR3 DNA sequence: TGTGCCAGCAGCCGACAGGGTCACTACGAGCAGTACTTC.